The 3 T cell receptor beta chains listed next were all sequenced from one sample in a study of vaccination and CD4 T cells after COVID-19. Treatment in this sample: approximately 9-day PBMC culture with coronavirus spike peptide pools or control peptides (ViraFEST assay). These receptors are not linked to any known antigen. Researchers used the Oncomine TCR Beta short-read assay to sequence DNA from cultured CD4+ T cells. TCRdb re-called the PCR reads through MiXCR, storing one row per CDR3 protein. The sample holds about 20,000 distinct CDR3 sequences; approximately 60% are singletons and the top ten take less than 9.5%. Sequenced sample: CD4+ T cells from blood, cultured in vitro. Source of these receptors: a human donor who had recovered from COVID-19.

CDR3 nucleotide sequence: TGTGCCAGCAGTTTCATACAGGCCGATCAGCCCCAGCATTTT. Its translation is CASSFIQADQPQHF. The J gene is TRBJ1-5, the V gene TRBV12-3 or TRBV12-4; D may be TRBD1 (5 bases). The CDR3 covers 14 residues. Between the trimmed V and J ends, which lost 3 bases and 5 bases, there was a span of 11 bases.

The V call is TRBV7-9, the J call TRBJ2-7; D might be TRBD1 (6 bases). This CDR3 is 15 amino acids long. V lost 1 base and J lost 3, with 13 bases in between. Germline lookup yields CDR1 SEHNR and CDR2 FQNEAQ (reference sequence). The CDR3: CASSLGSSGDYEQYF. In DNA, the CDR3 is TGTGCCAGCAGCTTAGGATCGTCAGGGGACTACGAGCAGTACTTC. The complete variable domain, with remaining parts taken from reference TRBV7-9 and TRBJ2-7, reads DTGVSQNPRHKITKRGQNVTFRCDPISEHNRLYWYRQTLGQGPEFLTYFQNEAQLEKSRLLSDRFSAERPKGSFSTLEIQRTEQGDSAMYLCASSLGSSGDYEQYFGPGTRLTVT.

This rearrangement joins TRBV5-1 to TRBJ1-1; 7 bases are shared with TRBD1. Germline lookup yields CDR1 SGHRS and CDR2 YFSETQ. V gave up 0 bases and J gave up 5 bases; unmatched junction bases: 7. This CDR3 spans 15 amino acids. CDR3 residues: CASSLGITGETEAFF. In nucleotides, the CDR3 is TGCGCCAGCAGCTTGGGGATTACAGGGGAGACTGAAGCTTTCTTT. Based on the CDR3 plus reference TRBV5-1 and TRBJ1-1, the full variable domain is KAGVTQTPRYLIKTRGQQVTLSCSPISGHRSVSWYQQTPGQGLQFLFEYFSETQRNKGNFPGRFSGRQFSNSRSEMNVSTLELGDSALYLCASSLGITGETEAFFGQGTRLTVV.